One sample yielded the 29 T cell receptor beta chains listed below, sequenced in a study of PD-L1 blockade in urothelial cancer. Libraries were prepared by immunoSEQ multiplex PCR; TCRdb keeps only in-frame clonotypes and omits some of them. The table includes tens of thousands of clones, almost 85% detected once. Sequenced material: PBMCs, taken around atezolizumab (anti-PD-L1) treatment. These receptors were taken from an older man with urothelial cancer.

This rearrangement joins TRBV5-1 to TRBJ2-7; D is possibly TRBD2 (7 bases). V was cut by 3 bases and J by 6 bases, with 25 bases left in between. There are 17 residues in the CDR3. The germline CDR1 and CDR2 sequences are SGHRS and YFSETQ. The CDR3 nucleotides read TGCGCCAGCAGCTGGGGACTACAGCGGACTAGGGGGAGCGAGCAGTACTTC. Translation: CASSWGLQRTRGSEQYF.

The chain employs TRBV5-6 and TRBJ1-1; D is unresolved. Germline lookup yields CDR1 SGHDT and CDR2 YYEEEE. Trimming removed 0 bases from V and 5 bases from J, with 17 bases in between. The CDR3 runs 16 residues. CDR3 sequence reads: CASSLVGVTRSTEAFF. The CDR3 nucleotides are TGTGCCAGCAGCTTGGTCGGAGTCACTCGGTCGACTGAAGCTTTCTTT.

The rearrangement joins TRBV10-2 to TRBJ2-3; 9 bases map to TRBD2. The CDR3 totals 18 residues. V shed 2 bases, J shed 1 base, and the junction held 10 bases outside the gene matches. Looked up from germline, CDR1 is WSHSY and CDR2 is SAAADI. CDR3 coding DNA: TGCGCCAGCAGTGAGCCGGGACTAGCAGGAAGGGGCACAGATACGCAGTATTTT. Its translation is CASSEPGLAGRGTDTQYF.

On this clone itself: One junction end disagrees with the germline gene, perhaps due to a read error. The chain carries TRBV7-7 and TRBJ1-3, with a weak D call TRBD1 (5 bases). The germline V gene has CDR1 SSHAT and CDR2 FNYEAQ (reference sequence). The CDR3 totals 14 residues. The CDR3: CASSPGGVGNTIYF. CDR3 coding DNA: TGTGCTAGCAGCCCCGGAGGGGTTGGAAACACCATATATTTT.

This clone was seen a handful of times. This rearrangement joins TRBV19 to TRBJ1-5; tentatively, D is TRBD1 (5 bases). Between the trimmed V and J ends, which lost 3 bases and 6 bases, there was a span of 9 bases. Germline-derived CDR1 and CDR2 are LNHDA and SQIVND (reference sequence). The CDR3 covers 13 residues. Here the CDR3 DNA reads TGTGCCAGTAGTATCGGGGGTGGTCAGCCCCAGCATTTT. Encoded protein: CASSIGGGQPQHF.

The V gene is TRBV28, the J gene TRBJ1-2; the D is unclear. Per the germline V gene, CDR1 is MDHEN and CDR2 is SYDVKM. Trimming shortened V by 6 bases and J by 4 bases, and 15 bases separated the two germline ends. The CDR3 covers 14 residues. The CDR3 here is CASRYSGTLYGYTF. DNA of the CDR3: TGTGCCAGCAGATACAGTGGAACCCTCTATGGCTACACCTTC.

V and J are TRBV18 and TRBJ1-4; D is unclear. The V end lost 3 bases, the J end lost 7 bases, and 12 bases lay between the germline ends. Germline CDR1 and CDR2: KGHSH and LQKENI. The CDR3 sequence is 14 residues long. The CDR3 DNA reads TGTGCCAGCTCACCGGGCAGCCGAGTTGAAAAACTGTTTTTT. As protein: CASSPGSRVEKLFF.

In the case of this clone: The junction shows a germline mismatch at one end, possibly a read error. This rearrangement joins TRBV19 to TRBJ2-3, with 11 bases aligning to TRBD2. Germline CDR1 and CDR2: LNHDA and SQIVND (reference sequence). The CDR3 has 14 amino acids. CDR3 bases: TGTGCCTGTAGCGGGAGGGCCGGCACAGATACGCAGTATTTT. This translates into CACSGRAGTDTQYF.

The chain couples TRBV11-2 to TRBJ2-7; TRBD2 might be the D (5 bases). The CDR3 is made up of 16 amino acids. In germline, CDR1 is SGHAT, CDR2 FQNNGV. Trimming removed 3 bases from V and 3 bases from J, with 18 bases in between. In nucleotides, the CDR3 is TGTGCCAGCAGCTTCACTAGTTTTCTAGAAGTCTACGAGCAGTACTTC. Translation: CASSFTSFLEVYEQYF.

This clone was seen a handful of times. V and J are TRBV2 and TRBJ1-5; 7 bases map to TRBD1. The trim removed 1 base at V and 7 bases at J, leaving 4 bases unmatched. CDR1 and CDR2 from the germline V gene are SNHLY and FYNNEI. This CDR3 has 14 amino acids. The CDR3 reads CASSEGTGVQPQHF. In nucleotides, the CDR3 is TGTGCCAGCAGTGAAGGGACAGGTGTACAGCCCCAGCATTTT.

J is TRBJ2-1 and V is TRBV2; 9 nucleotides line up with TRBD2. Losses at the gene ends were 7 bases for V and 8 bases for J; bases not matched to a gene: 9. In germline, CDR1 is SNHLY, CDR2 FYNNEI. The CDR3 consists of 14 residues. The CDR3 DNA reads as TGTGCCAGCAAGCCGGGACTAGCATTGCATGAGCAGTTCTTC. This gives the protein CASKPGLALHEQFF.

The chain is built from TRBV7-6 and TRBJ2-7; D unclear. The CDR3 covers 13 residues. Germline-derived CDR1 and CDR2 are SGHVS and FNYEAQ. V lost 3 bases and J lost 0, with 6 bases in between. This CDR3 reads CASSLGFSYEQYF. CDR3 bases: TGTGCCAGCAGCTTGGGCTTCTCCTACGAGCAGTACTTC.

This clone was counted ten times or more. The chain recombines TRBV5-1 with TRBJ2-7, with D tentatively TRBD2 (7 bases). Germline CDR1 is SGHRS and CDR2 is YFSETQ. The CDR3 length is 14 residues. V was clipped by 0 bases and J by 5 bases, with 12 bases between them. CDR3 sequence: CASSLAGGRDEQYF. DNA for the CDR3: TGCGCCAGCAGCTTGGCGGGGGGCAGGGACGAGCAGTACTTC.

The CDR3 nucleotides are TGTGCCAGCAGTTTATCCGGAGGGGTGATGCTTGGCTATGGCTACACCTTC. It specifies CASSLSGGVMLGYGYTF. J is TRBJ1-2 and V is TRBV27, with D perhaps TRBD1 (5 bases). Trimming took off 0 bases at V and 4 bases at J, with 18 bases between the two ends. CDR3 length equals 17 residues. Per the germline V gene, CDR1 is MNHEY and CDR2 is SMNVEV (reference sequence).

The chain employs TRBV19 and TRBJ1-5; a weak D match, TRBD1 (6 bases). V lost 4 bases, J lost 5 bases, and 12 bases lay in between. Germline assignment: CDR1 LNHDA and CDR2 SQIVND (reference sequence). The CDR3 loop spans 14 amino acids. CDR3 sequence: CASSRGTRDQPQHF. For the CDR3, the DNA is TGTGCCAGTAGTAGAGGGACACGAGATCAGCCCCAGCATTTT.

V usage is TRBV4-1 and J usage is TRBJ2-5; unclear D gene. The V gene lost 1 base and the J gene lost 3 bases, with 18 bases spanning the gap. Germline lookup yields CDR1 MGHRA and CDR2 YSYEKL. The CDR3 is 17 residues long. CDR3 in DNA: TGCGCCAGCAGCCAAGGCTCTACTTCGAGGCTGAAAGAGACCCAGTACTTC. It specifies CASSQGSTSRLKETQYF.

The rearrangement uses TRBV29-1 and TRBJ2-3, with a tentative D call TRBD2 (6 bases). Trimming cost V 2 bases and J 0 bases, with 12 bases left between them. CDR1 SQVTM and CDR2 ANQGSEA come from the germline V gene. The CDR3 length is 15 residues. The CDR3 is CSVESGATSTDTQYF. CDR3 coding DNA: TGCAGCGTTGAATCGGGAGCTACTAGCACAGATACGCAGTATTTT.

The chain employs TRBV19 and TRBJ1-2, with a tentative D call TRBD1 (6 bases). The CDR3 is 17 amino acids. Germline CDR1 LNHDA, CDR2 SQIVND (reference sequence). Between the trimmed V and J ends, which lost 3 bases and 5 bases, there was a span of 22 bases. The DNA of the CDR3 is TGTGCCAGTAGTATCCGGGTAGGGACATCAGCGACATATGGCTACACCTTC. It codes for CASSIRVGTSATYGYTF.

CDR3 coding DNA: TGCGCCAGCAGCTCCCTTCCTAGCACAGATACGCAGTATTTT. Encoded protein: CASSSLPSTDTQYF. This chain joins TRBV5-1 and TRBJ2-3, with D unclear. CDR1 and CDR2 (germline): SGHRS, YFSETQ. The ends were cut back, 3 bases at V and 0 bases at J, with 8 bases in the middle. The CDR3 is 14 residues long.

The chain uses TRBV6-1 and TRBJ2-1, with 8 bases identical to TRBD1. Per germline, CDR1 MNHNS and CDR2 SASEGT. V shed 4 bases, J shed 2 bases, and the junction held 1 base outside the gene matches. This CDR3 region has 14 residues. In nucleotides, the CDR3 is TGTGCCAGCAGTGGGGACAGGACCTACAATGAGCAGTTCTTC. Translation: CASSGDRTYNEQFF.

The rearrangement uses TRBV15 and TRBJ1-2; D is ambiguous. The V end lost 1 base, the J end lost 0 bases, and 12 bases lay between the germline ends. This CDR3 is built from 16 residues. Germline CDR1 and CDR2: LNHNV and YYDKDF (reference sequence). CDR3 bases: TGTGCCACCAGCAGAGGGAGGGTGGAAGCTAACTATGGCTACACCTTC. Protein product: CATSRGRVEANYGYTF.

This clone has a single count. V usage is TRBV21-1 and J usage is TRBJ2-7; the D call in the table, TRBD1, was not verified against the DNA. TRBV21-1 is classified as a pseudogene. The CDR3 has 16 residues. CDR3 sequence: CASSKVRQGVTYEQYF. CDR3 DNA sequence: TGTGCCAGCAGCAAGGTAAGGCAGGGGGTTACCTACGAGCAGTACTTC.

This clone has just one count. The chain recombines TRBV14 with TRBJ2-3, with 9 positions matching TRBD2. Germline V gene lookup returns CDR1 SGHDN and CDR2 FVKESK. V lost 4 bases and J lost 8; bases outside the gene matches: 16. This CDR3 spans 17 amino acids. The CDR3 here is CASSPKFRLAVPGTQYF. The CDR3, as DNA: TGTGCCAGCAGCCCAAAGTTTAGACTAGCGGTACCTGGTACGCAGTATTTT.

V usage is TRBV6-1 and J usage is TRBJ1-1, with unresolved D. The germline CDR1 and CDR2 sequences are MNHNS and SASEGT. This CDR3 comprises 13 residues. V shed 2 bases and J shed 0 bases, with 4 bases lying between them. CDR3 in amino acids: CASSETVNTEAFF. CDR3 sequence (DNA): TGTGCCAGCAGTGAAACAGTGAACACTGAAGCTTTCTTT.

This chain connects TRBV28 to TRBJ1-4, with TRBD1 as a possible D gene (5 bases). The germline V gene has CDR1 MDHEN and CDR2 SYDVKM. V shed 7 bases and J shed 5 bases, with 17 bases lying between them. The CDR3 consists of 15 residues. This CDR3 is CASTRSGGENEKLFF. The CDR3 bases are TGTGCCAGCACCCGATCGGGAGGGGAGAATGAAAAACTGTTTTTT.

The J gene is TRBJ1-1, the V gene TRBV5-1; possible D gene TRBD1, 6 bases. The CDR3 extends over 13 amino acids. Germline V gene sequence: CDR1 SGHRS, CDR2 YFSETQ. V dropped 4 bases and J dropped 2 bases, with 9 bases sitting between them. CDR3: CASSEQGNTEAFF. In DNA form, the CDR3 reads TGCGCCAGCAGCGAACAGGGTAACACTGAAGCTTTCTTT.

The rearrangement links TRBV11-1 to TRBJ2-2; TRBD1 might be the D (5 bases). Germline V CDR1 and CDR2: SGHAT, FQDESV (reference sequence). Trimming took off 6 bases at V and 4 bases at J, with 12 bases between the two ends. The CDR3 loop spans 14 amino acids. For the CDR3, the DNA is TGTGCCAGCAGTCAACCACAGGTCACCGGGGAGCTGTTTTTT. This sequence encodes CASSQPQVTGELFF.

This sequence joins TRBV4-1 and TRBJ1-3, with D unresolved. This CDR3 contains 15 residues. Germline V gives CDR1 MGHRA, CDR2 YSYEKL. The V and J ends lost 4 bases and 4 bases respectively, with 14 bases between them. This CDR3 is CASSPQNTAGNTIYF. CDR3 DNA: TGCGCCAGCAGCCCCCAAAACACCGCCGGAAACACCATATATTTT.

This clone was recorded only once. The chain employs TRBV5-1 and TRBJ2-3; tentatively, D is TRBD1 (5 bases). The germline V gene encodes CDR1 SGHRS and CDR2 YFSETQ. Trimming removed 4 bases at V and 12 bases at J, with 21 bases between. This CDR3 comprises 14 residues. CDR3 in amino acids: CASSPPTQQASQYF. CDR3 nucleotide sequence: TGCGCCAGCAGCCCACCGACTCAACAGGCCTCTCAGTATTTT.